The present TCR beta chain was sequenced within a study of OX40 agonist ivuxolimab in advanced cancers. Findings of the study overall: Partial responders receiving 0.1-3.0 mg/kg showed among the lowest clonal expansion.

Assay used: immunoSEQ multiplex PCR; TCRdb lists only in-frame clones, some missing. The repertoire holds tens of thousands of clones, with about nine tenths as singletons. Blood was sampled at baseline, cycle 4 day 1, and cycle 7 day 1. This CDR3 region has 14 residues. CDR1 and CDR2 from the germline V gene are GTSNPN and SVGIG (reference sequence). With 4 bases clipped from V and 3 bases from J, the junction kept 5 bases outside the gene matches. A remark on this clone: Antigen: not known.

The starting material was CD4+ or CD8+ T cells sorted from blood, obtained in a trial of the OX40 agonist ivuxolimab. The clonotype originates from an adult with an advanced solid tumor such as melanoma, head and neck, liver or kidney cancer. The V gene is TRBV30, the J gene TRBJ2-3, with 9 bases aligning to TRBD2. This chain's CDR3 is CAWNSGSFTDTQYF. The CDR3 nucleotides read TGTGCCTGGAATAGCGGGAGTTTTACAGATACGCAGTATTTT.